These 22 T cell receptor beta chains were sequenced from one sample in a study of CD8+ T cells in alopecia areata. Reverse transcribed after extraction, RNA yielded cDNA as the sequencing template. Measured with immunoSEQ multiplex PCR; TCRdb has only the in-frame clones, and not every one. This table holds approximately 57,000 clones, around 97% found once. The material was CD8+ T cells sorted from blood, obtained at week 0. These receptors were taken from a human donor with alopecia areata.

The V and J genes are TRBV5-8 and TRBJ2-3; 8 nucleotides agree with TRBD1. Germline assignment: CDR1 SGHTS and CDR2 YDEGEE. This CDR3 has 15 residues. Losses at the gene ends were 5 bases for V and 6 bases for J; bases not matched to a gene: 11. CDR3 protein: CASRGRTGSLDTQYF. The CDR3 DNA follows: TGTGCCAGCAGGGGCAGGACAGGGAGTTTGGATACGCAGTATTTT. Variable domain in full (rest from reference TRBV5-8 and TRBJ2-3): EAGVTQSPTHLIKTRGQQATLRCSPISGHTSVYWYQQALGLGLQFLLWYDEGEERNRGNFPPRFSGRQFPNYSSELNVNALELEDSALYLCASRGRTGSLDTQYFGPGTRLTVL.

This chain links TRBV6-1 with TRBJ2-1; D possibly corresponds to TRBD1 (5 bases). CDR1 is MNHNS, CDR2 SASEGT, per germline. There are 13 residues in the CDR3. V was shortened by 4 bases and J by 8 bases, with 12 bases between the two germline ends. The CDR3 loop reads CASSASWGDEQFF. The DNA of the CDR3 is TGTGCCAGCAGTGCGTCCTGGGGCGATGAGCAGTTCTTC.

By share, this clone counts as large. This chain uses TRBV7-3 with TRBJ2-7; D is possibly TRBD1 (5 bases). Per germline, CDR1 SGHTA and CDR2 FQGTGA. CDR3 length equals 14 residues. V shed 4 bases and J shed 2 bases, with 12 bases lying between them. DNA for the CDR3: TGTGCCAGCAGCTCAAGTCCAGGGCCCTACGAGCAGTACTTC. It translates to CASSSSPGPYEQYF.

The chain is built from TRBV6-1 and TRBJ2-1, with TRBD1 identical over 10 bases. J was trimmed by 6 bases and V by 7 bases; bases with no gene match: 9. This CDR3 is built from 15 residues. The V gene's germline CDR1 is MNHNS and CDR2 SASEGT. The CDR3 DNA sequence: TGTGCCAGCACTGACAGGGGGCTAGGGGCCAATGAGCAGTTCTTC. This codes for CASTDRGLGANEQFF.

V is TRBV7-9 and J is TRBJ2-7; 10 nucleotides agree with TRBD1. This CDR3 has 16 amino acids. The V gene end was trimmed by 6 bases and the J gene end by 6 bases; junction bases not matched to a gene: 14. The V gene's germline CDR1 is SEHNR and CDR2 FQNEAQ (reference sequence). CDR3 sequence reads: CASSPATGQGKGEQYF. Here the CDR3 DNA reads TGTGCCAGCAGTCCCGCGACGGGACAGGGGAAGGGCGAGCAGTACTTC.

This sequence joins TRBV7-2 and TRBJ1-3; D may be TRBD1 (6 bases). V lost 8 bases, J lost 0 bases, and 17 bases lay in between. Germline V gene sequence: CDR1 SGHTA, CDR2 FQGNSA. The CDR3 sequence is 16 residues long. For the CDR3, the DNA is TGTGCCAGCGGAAACGGGGACACCCGCTCTGGAAACACCATATATTTT. It encodes CASGNGDTRSGNTIYF. The entire variable domain, with the rest obtained from reference TRBV7-2 and TRBJ1-3, is as follows: GAGVSQSPSNKVTEKGKDVELRCDPISGHTALYWYRQSLGQGLEFLIYFQGNSAPDKSGLPSDRFSAERTGGSVSTLTIQRTQQEDSAVYLCASGNGDTRSGNTIYFGEGSWLTVV.

This chain joins TRBV7-9 and TRBJ1-1; 12 nucleotides agree with TRBD1. In germline, CDR1 is SEHNR, CDR2 FQNEAQ (reference sequence). The CDR3 is 17 amino acids. The V and J ends lost 1 base and 3 bases, in that order; junction bases with no gene match: 6. The CDR3 bases are TGTGCCAGCAGCTTAGGTTGGGGACAGGGGGCTCACACTGAAGCTTTCTTT. Protein product: CASSLGWGQGAHTEAFF.

This clone was found once. The rearrangement links TRBV14 to TRBJ1-6, with D unresolved. Trimming removed 2 bases from V and 14 bases from J, with 13 bases in between. The CDR3 is made up of 13 amino acids. Germline CDR1 reads SGHDN; CDR2 reads FVKESK. CDR3 sequence reads: CASSQRTSGTLHF. The CDR3 DNA reads TGTGCCAGCAGCCAAAGGACCAGTGGGACCCTCCACTTT.

The rearrangement uses TRBV7-8 and TRBJ2-3, with 8 bases aligning to TRBD2. V was clipped by 1 base and J by 2 bases; unmatched bases: 5. The CDR3 length is 16 residues. CDR1 and CDR2 (germline): SGHVS, FQNEAQ. CDR3 sequence: CASSLVAGGVTDTQYF. DNA for the CDR3: TGTGCCAGCAGCTTAGTTGCGGGGGGCGTCACAGATACGCAGTATTTT.

The chain carries TRBV10-2 and TRBJ2-5; 9 bases are shared with TRBD2. CDR1 is WSHSY, CDR2 SAAADI, per germline. Losses at the gene ends were 2 bases for V and 2 bases for J; bases not matched to a gene: 0. The CDR3 is made up of 14 amino acids. DNA for the CDR3: TGCGCCAGCAGTGAGCTAGCGGGGCAAGAGACCCAGTACTTC. Encoded protein: CASSELAGQETQYF.

The V and J genes are TRBV4-3 and TRBJ1-6; D perhaps matches TRBD1 (5 bases). There are 18 residues in the CDR3. V was shortened by 0 bases and J by 2 bases, with 14 bases between the two germline ends. Germline lookup yields CDR1 LGHNA and CDR2 YSLEER. The CDR3 coding sequence is TGCGCCAGCAGCCAAGATCGGGGCAGTGCCGCCTATAATTCACCCCTCCACTTT. This codes for CASSQDRGSAAYNSPLHF.

CDR3 nucleotide sequence: TGTGCCAGCAGTTTTAGCGGGGGGGCGTGGAATGAGCAGTTCTTC. Residues: CASSFSGGAWNEQFF. This chain links TRBV7-9 with TRBJ2-1; 11 bases line up with TRBD2. V was clipped by 6 bases and J by 7 bases; unmatched bases: 8. From germline, CDR1 is SEHNR and CDR2 FQNEAQ (reference sequence). This CDR3 is built from 15 residues.

This chain connects TRBV5-1 to TRBJ2-5; D not resolved. The germline gives CDR1 SGHRS, CDR2 YFSETQ. Trimming removed 0 bases at V and 4 bases at J, with 13 bases between. The CDR3 is made up of 15 amino acids. The CDR3 region has the DNA TGCGCCAGCAGCTTGGCCCAAGGACGGGTAGAGACCCAGTACTTC. Translated: CASSLAQGRVETQYF.

The chain couples TRBV6-6 to TRBJ1-2; D is ambiguous. There are 15 residues in the CDR3. Deletions cut 6 bases from V and 5 bases from J, with 19 bases between. CDR1 is MNHNY, CDR2 SVGAGI, per germline (reference sequence). This chain's CDR3 is CASSSTLQPLYGYTF. CDR3 sequence (DNA): TGTGCCAGCAGCTCAACACTGCAGCCTCTATATGGCTACACCTTC.

The genes are TRBV11-2 and TRBJ2-7, with unresolved D. V lost 4 bases, J lost 4 bases, and 5 bases lay in between. CDR3 length: 11 amino acids. The V gene's germline CDR1 is SGHAT and CDR2 FQNNGV. The CDR3 DNA reads TGTGCCAGCAGCTCTTATTACGAGCAGTACTTC. It encodes CASSSYYEQYF.

The J gene is TRBJ2-3, the V gene TRBV7-3; 7 bases line up with TRBD2. Germline-derived CDR1 and CDR2 are SGHTA and FQGTGA. V gave up 2 bases and J gave up 1 base; unmatched junction bases: 0. The CDR3 runs 14 residues. DNA for the CDR3: TGTGCCAGCAGCTTAGCGGGGGGCACAGATACGCAGTATTTT. Translated: CASSLAGGTDTQYF. Based on the CDR3 plus reference TRBV7-3 and TRBJ2-3, the full variable domain is GAGVSQTPSNKVTEKGKYVELRCDPISGHTALYWYRQSLGQGPEFLIYFQGTGAADDSGLPNDRFFAVRPEGSVSTLKIQRTERGDSAVYLCASSLAGGTDTQYFGPGTRLTVL.

The chain combines TRBV6-5 with TRBJ2-1; D remains ambiguous. CDR1 and CDR2 from the germline V gene are MNHEY and SVGAGI. The CDR3 length is 14 residues. The CDR3 DNA sequence: TGTGCTAGTGGACCCCCAAACTCCTACAATGAGCAGTTCTTC. Protein: CASGPPNSYNEQFF.

The chain has TRBV10-2 and TRBJ2-7; D uncertain. The CDR3 is 12 amino acids. The V gene lost 5 bases and the J gene lost 2 bases, with 7 bases spanning the gap. Looked up from germline, CDR1 is WSHSY and CDR2 is SAAADI. Written as DNA, the CDR3 is TGCGCCAGCAGTTCCTCCGCCTACGAGCAGTACTTC. Protein sequence: CASSSSAYEQYF.

The chain recombines TRBV7-2 with TRBJ2-1, with a weak D call TRBD2 (8 bases). CDR1 is SGHTA and CDR2 is FQGNSA in the germline V gene. The V gene lost 6 bases and the J gene lost 8 bases, with 23 bases spanning the gap. This CDR3 has 16 amino acids. As DNA, the CDR3 is TGTGCCAGCAGATCAGGGGGGACTAGTGGGCTCGATGAGCAGTTCTTC. It codes for CASRSGGTSGLDEQFF.

The chain links TRBV7-6 to TRBJ2-3; TRBD2 matches at 11 bases. In germline, CDR1 is SGHVS, CDR2 FNYEAQ. The CDR3 extends over 16 amino acids. Trimming cost V 2 bases and J 3 bases; bases outside gene matches: 4. The CDR3 DNA sequence: TGTGCCAGCAGCTTAAATAGCGGGGGGGCGACAGATACGCAGTATTTT. This sequence encodes CASSLNSGGATDTQYF.

The chain has TRBV27 and TRBJ1-1, with D uncertain. Trimming took 3 bases from V and 5 from J, leaving 10 bases between them. The CDR3 has 13 amino acids. Germline CDR1 is MNHEY and CDR2 is SMNVEV (reference sequence). The CDR3 DNA reads TGTGCCAGCAGTTTTGGGCGTGCGACTGAAGCTTTCTTT. As protein: CASSFGRATEAFF.

To note about this clone: This is likely a read error, given that the CDR3 carries no conserved phenylalanine or tryptophan at its end. This chain uses TRBV4-1 with TRBJ1-1; tentatively, D is TRBD1 (5 bases). Germline CDR1 reads MGHRA; CDR2 reads YSYEKL. This CDR3 is 15 amino acids long. V lost 1 base and J lost 0, with 9 bases in between. CDR3 amino acids: CASSQVADMNTEAFS. The CDR3 nucleotides are TGCGCCAGCAGCCAAGTTGCGGACATGAACACTGAAGCTTTCTCT.